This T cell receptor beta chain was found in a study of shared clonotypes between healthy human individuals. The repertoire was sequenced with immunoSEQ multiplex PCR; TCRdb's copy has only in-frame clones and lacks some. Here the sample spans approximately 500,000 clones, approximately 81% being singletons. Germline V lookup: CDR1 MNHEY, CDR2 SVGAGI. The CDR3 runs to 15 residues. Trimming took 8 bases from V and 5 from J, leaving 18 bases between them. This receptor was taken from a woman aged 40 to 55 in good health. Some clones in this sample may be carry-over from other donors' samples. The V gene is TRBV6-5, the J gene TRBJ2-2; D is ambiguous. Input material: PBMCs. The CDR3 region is CASSESFQGTGELFF. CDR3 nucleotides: TGTGCCAGCTCGGAATCGTTCCAAGGGACCGGGGAGCTGTTTTTT.